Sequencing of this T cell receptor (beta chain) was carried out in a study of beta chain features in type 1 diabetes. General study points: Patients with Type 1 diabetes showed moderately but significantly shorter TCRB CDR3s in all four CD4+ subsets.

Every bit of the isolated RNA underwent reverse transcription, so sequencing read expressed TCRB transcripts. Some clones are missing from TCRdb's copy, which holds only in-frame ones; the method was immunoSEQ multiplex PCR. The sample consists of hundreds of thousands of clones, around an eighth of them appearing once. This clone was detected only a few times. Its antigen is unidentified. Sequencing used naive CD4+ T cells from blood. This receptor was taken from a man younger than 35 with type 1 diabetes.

CDR3 bases: TGTGCCTGGAGCTTTGGCGGCGGGGAGCTGTTTTTT. Its protein is CAWSFGGGELFF. The genes are TRBV30 and TRBJ2-2; D is unclear. The CDR3 consists of 12 residues. In germline, CDR1 is GTSNPN, CDR2 SVGIG (reference sequence). Trimming pared 3 bases from V and 7 bases from J, leaving 9 bases between.